The 24 T cell receptor beta chains below were found in one sample sequenced in a study of response to subunit inactivated influenza vaccine. Using its own MiXCR run on the RT-PCR reads, TCRdb lists one record per CDR3 protein. The sample has about 700,000 distinct CDR3 sequences, 15% to 19% seen once. Specimen: PBMCs from blood, collected 11 to 12 days after vaccination. The receptor source for this set is a man aged 45 to 65 who received an inactivated influenza vaccine.

This clonotype was recorded at least ten times. This chain uses TRBV5-1 with TRBJ1-3; D unresolved. Germline values: CDR1 SGHRS, CDR2 YFSETQ. This CDR3 has 15 residues. V was shortened by 4 bases and J by 4 bases, with 15 bases between the two germline ends. CDR3 DNA sequence: TGCGCCAGCAGCAAGGAATTCGGCAACGGAAACACCATATATTTT. This gives the protein CASSKEFGNGNTIYF.

This clonotype occurred many times. This chain links TRBV5-1 with TRBJ2-1; 10 positions match TRBD2. V lost 3 bases to trimming and J lost 5 bases; unmatched junction nucleotides: 2. Per the germline V gene, CDR1 is SGHRS and CDR2 is YFSETQ. This CDR3 is built from 14 residues. CDR3 residues: CASSYTSGNNEQFF. CDR3 in DNA: TGCGCCAGCAGCTACACTAGCGGGAACAATGAGCAGTTCTTC.

This clonotype was seen a few times. The genes are TRBV29-1 and TRBJ2-7, with D possibly being TRBD1 or TRBD2 (6 bases each). Deletions cut 6 bases from V and 4 bases from J, with 16 bases between. The CDR3 is made up of 13 amino acids. Per germline, CDR1 SQVTM and CDR2 ANQGSEA. CDR3 amino acids: CSVQGRLVYEQYF. As DNA, the CDR3 is TGCAGCGTCCAGGGGAGGTTAGTTTACGAGCAGTACTTC.

In the case of this clonotype: One end of the junction is discordant with germline, which a read error may explain. The chain joins TRBV5-1 to TRBJ1-1; D gene uncertain. Germline assignment: CDR1 SGHRS and CDR2 YFSETQ. CDR3 length: 14 amino acids. CDR3 sequence: CVSSLTSAAGEPFF. CDR3 nucleotide sequence: TGCGTCAGCAGCTTGACGAGTGCGGCGGGTGAGCCTTTCTTT.

The V and J genes are TRBV6-2 or TRBV6-3 and TRBJ1-5; D perhaps matches TRBD1 (6 bases). From germline, CDR1 is MNHEY and CDR2 SVGEGT. This CDR3 has 16 amino acids. V lost 2 bases, J lost 6 bases, and 17 bases lay in between. The CDR3: CASSYSSRGSGQPQHF. CDR3 sequence (DNA): TGTGCCAGCAGTTACAGCTCCAGGGGTTCGGGTCAGCCCCAGCATTTT.

V is TRBV5-6 and J is TRBJ2-5; the match to TRBD2 covers 9 bases. CDR1 and CDR2 (germline): SGHDT, YYEEEE. The J segment lost 6 bases and the V segment lost 0 bases, leaving 9 bases of the junction unmatched. CDR3 length: 16 amino acids. The CDR3 spells CASSLASTSGGQTQYF. For the CDR3, the DNA is TGTGCCAGCAGCTTGGCGTCGACTAGCGGCGGGCAGACCCAGTACTTC.

The chain combines TRBV12-3 or TRBV12-4 with TRBJ1-4; perhaps TRBD1 as D (5 bases). The CDR3 loop spans 14 amino acids. V was shortened by 5 bases and J by 4 bases, with 11 bases between the two germline ends. The CDR3 loop reads CASSGEGSNEKLFF. The CDR3 bases are TGTGCCAGCAGTGGCGAGGGGAGTAATGAAAAACTGTTTTTT.

This clonotype was observed a handful of times. This chain connects TRBV14 to TRBJ2-3, with a tentative D call TRBD2 (5 bases). Germline-derived CDR1 and CDR2 are SGHDN and FVKESK. The V and J ends lost 0 bases and 0 bases respectively, with 13 bases between them. This CDR3 region has 17 residues. The CDR3 coding sequence is TGTGCCAGCAGCCAAGATTGGGCTAGCCCTAGCACAGATACGCAGTATTTT. It encodes CASSQDWASPSTDTQYF. Full variable domain (missing parts from reference TRBV14 and TRBJ2-3): EAGVTQFPSHSVIEKGQTVTLRCDPISGHDNLYWYRRVMGKEIKFLLHFVKESKQDESGMPNNRFLAERTGGTYSTLKVQPAELEDSGVYFCASSQDWASPSTDTQYFGPGTRLTVL.

J is TRBJ2-2 and V is TRBV18, with D possibly being TRBD1 or TRBD2 (6 bases each). Germline values: CDR1 KGHSH, CDR2 LQKENI. The CDR3 totals 16 residues. V lost 2 bases, J lost 4 bases, and 14 bases lay in between. CDR3 protein: CASSPATRGVTGELFF. DNA of the CDR3: TGTGCCAGCTCACCAGCGACTAGGGGGGTCACCGGGGAGCTGTTTTTT.

The V call is TRBV4-3, the J call TRBJ2-3, with 7 bases that match TRBD1. With 7 bases clipped from V and 4 bases from J, the junction kept 11 bases outside the gene matches. This CDR3 is built from 15 residues. Germline V gene sequence: CDR1 LGHNA, CDR2 YSLEER. CDR3 sequence reads: CASNLGQRFPDTQYF. For the CDR3, the DNA is TGCGCCAGCAACCTGGGACAGCGGTTCCCAGATACGCAGTATTTT.

V usage is TRBV2 and J usage is TRBJ2-7; unclear D gene. The CDR3 consists of 11 residues. V lost 6 bases and J lost 4, with 7 bases in between. In germline, CDR1 is SNHLY, CDR2 FYNNEI. CDR3 bases: TGTGCCAGCAGAGATCGGTACGAGCAGTACTTC. Translating it yields CASRDRYEQYF.

The genes are TRBV5-5 and TRBJ1-1; D is perhaps TRBD1 (5 bases). The V gene's germline CDR1 is SGHKS and CDR2 YYEKEE (reference sequence). The V and J ends lost 6 bases and 3 bases respectively, with 24 bases between them. The CDR3 totals 17 residues. DNA for the CDR3: TGTGCCAGCAACCAACCTTTGAGGGACCGAGTGGACACTGAAGCTTTCTTT. It codes for CASNQPLRDRVDTEAFF.

This chain connects TRBV15 to TRBJ2-3; 13 positions match TRBD2. Germline V gene sequence: CDR1 LNHNV, CDR2 YYDKDF (reference sequence). J gave up 2 bases and V 6 bases, and 2 bases lay outside the gene matches. The CDR3 is 15 residues long. In DNA form, the CDR3 reads TGTGCCACCAGGACTAGCGGGAGGATCACAGATACGCAGTATTTT. This gives the protein CATRTSGRITDTQYF.

The chain has TRBV6-2 or TRBV6-3 and TRBJ2-5; D may be TRBD1 (6 bases). Germline V gene sequence: CDR1 MNHEY, CDR2 SVGEGT. V dropped 6 bases and J dropped 5 bases, with 10 bases sitting between them. The CDR3 is made up of 12 amino acids. The CDR3 is CASRDRPETQYF. The CDR3, as DNA: TGTGCCAGCAGAGACAGGCCGGAGACCCAGTACTTC.

This sequence joins TRBV5-6 and TRBJ2-3, with D possibly called TRBD1 or TRBD2 (6 bases each). CDR1 SGHDT and CDR2 YYEEEE come from the germline V gene. CDR3 size: 15 residues. V dropped 5 bases and J dropped 2 bases, with 15 bases sitting between them. The CDR3 protein is CASRLKGGITDTQYF. The CDR3 DNA reads TGTGCCAGCAGATTGAAGGGGGGTATCACAGATACGCAGTATTTT.

This clonotype was found a few times. V usage is TRBV7-8 and J usage is TRBJ2-7; a weak D match, TRBD2 (5 bases). Germline CDR1 and CDR2: SGHVS and FQNEAQ. This CDR3 region has 14 residues. Trimming removed 0 bases at V and 8 bases at J, with 14 bases between. CDR3 region: CASSLAEGVLKQYF. CDR3 DNA: TGTGCCAGCAGCTTAGCTGAGGGCGTGTTGAAGCAGTACTTC.

V and J are TRBV7-6 and TRBJ2-7, with unresolved D. CDR1 is SGHVS and CDR2 is FNYEAQ in the germline V gene. The CDR3 runs to 14 residues. V lost 5 bases and J 7 bases, leaving 18 bases between the germline ends. The CDR3 DNA reads TGTGCCAGCAGCCTAGAGAGCTGGACGGGTGAGCAGTACTTC. Its translation: CASSLESWTGEQYF.

This clonotype was picked up a small number of times. This sequence joins TRBV12-3 or TRBV12-4 and TRBJ1-2; D not resolved. The CDR3 is 14 residues long. Trimming took off 5 bases at V and 3 bases at J, with 13 bases between the two ends. CDR3 sequence: CASSQSRGYYGYTF. The CDR3 DNA sequence: TGTGCCAGCAGTCAATCCAGAGGATACTATGGCTACACCTTC.

The J gene is TRBJ2-1, the V gene TRBV5-1, with 16 bases aligning to TRBD2. This CDR3 has 19 amino acids. Germline V gives CDR1 SGHRS, CDR2 YFSETQ. V lost 5 bases to trimming and J lost 0 bases; unmatched junction nucleotides: 8. CDR3 in amino acids: CASSSPGLAGGPSYNEQFF. CDR3 DNA sequence: TGCGCCAGCAGTTCTCCGGGACTAGCGGGAGGGCCCTCCTACAATGAGCAGTTCTTC.

Comment on this clonotype: One end of the junction varies from germline; a read error may be responsible. This chain uses TRBV20-1 with TRBJ2-2, with D tentatively TRBD1 or TRBD2 (5 bases each). This CDR3 comprises 12 residues. Germline V lookup: CDR1 DFQATT, CDR2 SNEGSKA (reference sequence). CDR3 loop: CSARGVTGELFF. Written as DNA, the CDR3 is TGCAGTGCAAGAGGGGTCACCGGGGAGCTGTTTTTT.

This clonotype was detected a few times. The V call is TRBV20-1, the J call TRBJ1-1; no clear D gene. This CDR3 is built from 11 residues. From germline, CDR1 is DFQATT and CDR2 SNEGSKA (reference sequence). Trimming removed 1 base at V and 6 bases at J, with 6 bases between. The CDR3 loop is CSARAMAEAFF. The CDR3 DNA is TGCAGTGCTAGAGCAATGGCTGAAGCTTTCTTT.

The chain recombines TRBV20-1 with TRBJ2-2; a possible D gene is TRBD1 (6 bases). This CDR3 comprises 14 residues. Per germline, CDR1 DFQATT and CDR2 SNEGSKA (reference sequence). Trimming stripped 0 bases from V and 7 bases from J, with 12 bases between. In DNA form, the CDR3 reads TGCAGTGCTAGAGATCAACAGGGAAACGGGGAGCTGTTTTTT. This translates into CSARDQQGNGELFF.

In nucleotides, the CDR3 is TGTGCCATCAGTGAGTCGAGGGAGCCGCCATCCTACGAGCAGTACTTC. It encodes CAISESREPPSYEQYF. J is TRBJ2-7 and V is TRBV10-3; D is perhaps TRBD2 (5 bases). With 0 bases removed from V and 1 base from J, the gap between germline ends came to 13 bases. The CDR3 consists of 16 residues. Germline CDR1 is ENHRY and CDR2 is SYGVKD.

This chain joins TRBV20-1 and TRBJ2-1, with 8 bases identical to TRBD2. The CDR3 runs 13 residues. V was clipped by 6 bases and J by 12 bases; unmatched bases: 13. The germline CDR1 and CDR2 sequences are DFQATT and SNEGSKA (reference sequence). CDR3 loop: CSARGQAGEAQFF. The CDR3 nucleotides are TGCAGTGCCAGGGGTCAAGCGGGAGAGGCGCAGTTCTTC.